The clone carrying this T cell receptor (beta chain) was recorded at least ten times. Its antigen is unknown. Molecular-barcoded quantitative 5'-RACE produced these TCR beta libraries. TCRdb re-called the 5' RACE reads with MiXCR, one entry per CDR3 protein. This table has about 540,000 distinct CDR3 sequences, roughly 12% appearing once. These data originate in a study of CD8 T cells in ankylosing spondylitis. Study-wide findings and caveats: A TCR beta motif of about eight highly homologous variants seemed to mark ankylosing spondylitis blood.

The CDR3 sequence is 15 residues long. After removal of 4 bases from V and 6 bases from J, the junction contained 10 bases not matched to a gene. CDR1 is SGHRS and CDR2 is YFSETQ in the germline V gene. The specimen was blood, either unsorted or a sorted T cell fraction (not recorded which). J is TRBJ1-5 and V is TRBV5-1, with 7 bases fitting TRBD1. This clonotype originated in a male donor with ankylosing spondylitis. The CDR3 protein is CASSETGSEGQPQHF. The CDR3 DNA reads as TGCGCCAGCAGCGAGACAGGGAGCGAGGGTCAGCCCCAGCATTTT.